The sequence of this TCR beta chain was determined in a study of neurological immune-mediated disorders. Germline V CDR1 and CDR2: KGHDR, SFDVKD. The CDR3 runs 16 residues. V gave up 3 bases and J gave up 2 bases; unmatched junction bases: 6. TCRdb processed the 5' RACE reads anew with MiXCR; each CDR3 protein has one entry. Among about 60,000 distinct CDR3 sequences listed, roughly 4% were seen once. This clonotype was recorded at least ten times. The TCR comes from a woman between 45 and 60 years old with multiple sclerosis. The rearrangement links TRBV24-1 to TRBJ2-3, with 8 bases identical to TRBD1. The sequenced sample consisted of PBMCs. The CDR3: CATSDPQGGLTDTQYF. In nucleotides, the CDR3 is TGTGCCACCAGTGATCCACAGGGGGGACTCACAGATACGCAGTATTTT.